This entry describes one TCR beta chain. V gave up 7 bases and J gave up 0 bases, with 10 bases separating them. CDR1 and CDR2 from the germline V gene are MNHEY and SMNVEV (reference sequence). The CDR3 consists of 14 residues. The sample belongs to a study of cytomegalovirus exposure and HLA in healthy donors. The PCR made use of 60 Vbeta and 13 Jbeta primers. Sequencing used immunoSEQ multiplex PCR; TCRdb keeps in-frame clones, though not all of them. The top ten hold more than 15% of the sample, which has 120,000 or so clones, approximately 76% seen once. The rearrangement links TRBV27 to TRBJ1-5; TRBD1 might be the D (6 bases). This sequence was found in a man aged 50 to 60 in good health and CMV-seropositive. Sequencing was performed on PBMCs. CDR3 sequence reads: CASKETGSNQPQHF. In DNA form, the CDR3 reads TGTGCCAGCAAGGAGACAGGTAGCAATCAGCCCCAGCATTTT.